The entry that follows covers one T cell receptor (beta chain) sequence. Its antigen is currently not known. Base quality data are lacking; no much larger clone is found one base away. Receptors were amplified or captured by 5' RACE. The sequencer listed for this sample is Illumina HiSeq 2500. The second PCR ran for roughly 6 to 11 cycles and used a J-beta primer mix along with a sample-barcoded 5' primer. A unique molecular identifier was introduced onto each TCR beta cDNA molecule by a template-switch 5' adaptor carrying 12 random nucleotides. At least 2.5 million CDR3-containing paired-end reads were obtained from each sample. First-strand cDNA synthesis was performed from all RNA using the Mint cDNA synthesis kit, with priming by a TRBC-specific oligonucleotide. After uracil-DNA glycosylase treatment, a first 18-cycle PCR used universal primers M1SS and BC2_uni_R on all cDNA. In the authors' own workflow: Normalization of each sample was performed by random selection of 1 million high-quality reads, each carrying a distinct molecular identifier. Instead of being binned into consensus sequences, reads with shared molecular identifiers were discarded. MiTCR, with a Q25 quality threshold and the strictest error-elimination algorithm, was used for CDR3 identification, clonotype clustering and error correction. A nonparametric unseen species model using Euler transformation provided a lower-bound estimate of total TCR beta diversity. Starting from the raw public reads, TCRdb applied fastp trimming at Q25, assembled clones with MiXCR and retained in-frame beta chains. Identical CDR3 proteins give one entry, which carries the most common genes and DNA. Clone size and V and J calls follow TCRdb, not the original study. The sample yields around 1.5 million distinct CDR3 sequences; roughly 30% were counted once. Clones ranked in the top ten supply around 11% of the sample.

From a lookup of the germline V gene (reference sequence), CDR1 and CDR2 are LGHDT and YNNKEL. Deletion took 3 bases off V and 8 bases off J, with a span of 10 bases between the germline ends. There are 13 amino acids in the CDR3, from cysteine to phenylalanine inclusive. Of all the DNA, just the CDR3 is kept, 39 bases in frame from base 1. The data belong to a study of blood T cells in healthy people across ages (dated by TCRdb to 2014 to 2015). General notes on the study: In model experiments, template switching captured about one uniquely barcoded TCR beta cDNA molecule for every two T cells. The study measured age-related changes in TCR beta repertoire diversity using deep sequencing normalized with unique cDNA molecular identifiers. The donors were split into four age groups: young (average about 16 years), middle-aged (roughly 42), aged (over 55) and long-lived (approximately 80). To avoid experimental bias, donors of different ages were distributed randomly across sequencing lanes. For two donors (one aged 18 to 29 and one aged 80 or older), the study analyzed two additional independent replicas of 1 million unique cDNA reads from the same blood draw.

General findings and caveats noted by the study authors: Compared with the aged group, more naive CD4+ T cells, fewer expanded clones and increased TCR diversity were shown by the long-lived group, suggesting age selection. Observed TCR beta diversity per million T cells fell roughly linearly with age, and a significant reduction was already apparent by age roughly 40. Because profiling used bulk unsorted PBMCs, naive and antigen-experienced compartments could not be compared conclusively. There was a strong correlation between observed TCR beta diversity and the percentage of naive T cells measured by flow cytometry. Estimates of total diversity based on one million sequenced T cells were regarded as lower bounds and as underestimates. Because the CMV infection status of the donors was unknown, age-related changes in expanded clonotypes may potentially have been confounded.

The roughly 39 donors, aged about 6 to 100 years, were systemically healthy Caucasian individuals from Russia. Approximately 9 milliliters of peripheral blood were collected from each donor into EDTA-treated Vacutainer tubes. Ficoll-Paque density-gradient centrifugation was used to isolate PBMCs, with at least 6.5 million per sample. Trizol reagent was used to extract total RNA from PBMCs, with at least 6 micrograms per sample. For every donor, flow cytometry on a PBMC aliquot measured the percentage of naive CD45RAhigh/CD27high T cells. This TCR was recovered from a woman between 25 and 40 years old in good health. This receptor chain uses TRBV3-1 and TRBJ1-4, with the D gene not confidently named. Sequencing was done on a sample of blood. The CDR3 sequence is CASSHTRGEKLFF. The DNA sequence reads TGTGCCAGCAGCCACACCAGAGGGGAAAAACTGTTTTTT.